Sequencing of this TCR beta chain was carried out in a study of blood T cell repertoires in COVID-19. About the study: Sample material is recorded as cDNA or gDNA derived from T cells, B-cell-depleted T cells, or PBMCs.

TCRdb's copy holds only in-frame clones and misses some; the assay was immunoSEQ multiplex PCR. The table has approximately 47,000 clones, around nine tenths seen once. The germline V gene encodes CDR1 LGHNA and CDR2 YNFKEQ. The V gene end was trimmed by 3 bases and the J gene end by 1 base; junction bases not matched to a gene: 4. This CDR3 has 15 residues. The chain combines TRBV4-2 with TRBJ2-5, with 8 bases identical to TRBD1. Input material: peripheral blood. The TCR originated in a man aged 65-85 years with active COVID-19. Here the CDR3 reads CASSQGDRRQETQYF. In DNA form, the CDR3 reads TGTGCCAGCAGCCAGGGGGACAGGCGCCAAGAGACCCAGTACTTC.